This is a list of T cell receptor beta chains from one sample in a study of T cell changes during pregnancy in multiple sclerosis. Using immunoSEQ multiplex PCR, the repertoire was profiled, and TCRdb retains in-frame clones only, with some absent. Among 35,000 to 40,000 clones, about 92% were seen once, and the ten largest hold approximately 0.75%. The source was CD4+ T cells from peripheral blood mononuclear cells, collected after pregnancy. The source of these receptors is a female donor in good health, enrolled as a control in a pregnancy study. CDR3s include the opening cysteine and the closing phenylalanine or tryptophan. A D gene is named only where the DNA matches it firmly. Where a row states a size, it is once, few, many or the class of an expanded clone; other rows omit it.

NA	TRBV2	TRBD1	TRBJ2-7	CASRPGTGGSYEQYF	TGTGCCAGCAGGCCCGGGACAGGGGGCTCCTACGAGCAGTACTTC
NA	TRBV12-5	TRBD2	TRBJ2-7	CASGWGGLAGDPSYEQYF	TGTGCTAGTGGTTGGGGTGGGCTAGCGGGGGATCCCTCCTACGAGCAGTACTTC
NA	TRBV10-1	TRBD2	TRBJ2-5	CASSEQAGRETQYF	TGCGCCAGCAGTGAGCAAGCGGGGCGGGAGACCCAGTACTTC
NA	TRBV7-3	NA	TRBJ2-3	CASSSWTTTDTQYF	TGTGCCAGCAGCTCCTGGACAACCACAGATACGCAGTATTTT
NA	TRBV29-1	NA	TRBJ1-1	CSASQGVSTEAFF	TGCAGCGCTTCACAGGGTGTCAGCACTGAAGCTTTCTTT
NA	TRBV7-2	NA	TRBJ1-1	CAGRQASGTEAFF	TGTGCCGGACGACAGGCCTCAGGGACTGAAGCTTTCTTT
NA	TRBV18	TRBD1	TRBJ2-5	CASSRTGGGRETQYF	TGTGCCAGCTCACGGACAGGTGGAGGAAGGGAGACCCAGTACTTC
once	TRBV19	TRBD1	TRBJ2-3	CASNGQGTPGDTQYF	TGTGCCAGTAACGGACAGGGGACGCCTGGAGATACGCAGTATTTT
NA	TRBV28	NA	TRBJ1-2	CASSFTVRYGYTF	TGTGCCAGCAGTTTCACAGTCCGCTATGGCTACACCTTC
NA	TRBV4-1	NA	TRBJ2-7	CASSQTGLGEQYF	TGCGCCAGCAGCCAAACAGGGTTGGGCGAGCAGTACTTC
NA	TRBV4-2	TRBD1	TRBJ1-1	CASSPLLSGTGFIETEAFF	TGTGCCAGCAGCCCGTTACTCTCCGGGACAGGTTTTATAGAAACTGAAGCTTTCTTT
once	TRBV18	TRBD1	TRBJ2-2	CASSPWDSPSSGELFF	TGTGCCAGCTCACCATGGGACAGTCCCTCATCCGGGGAGCTGTTTTTT
NA	TRBV5-6	TRBD1	TRBJ2-7	CASSGTTGVLFEQYF	TGTGCCAGCAGCGGAACGACAGGGGTCCTCTTCGAGCAGTACTTC
once	TRBV25-1	NA	TRBJ1-1	CASSERVGVNTEAFF	TGTGCCAGCAGTGAAAGGGTCGGGGTTAACACTGAAGCTTTCTTT
NA	TRBV5-1	TRBD1	TRBJ1-1	CASSPGTGTVNTEAFF	TGCGCCAGCAGCCCCGGGACAGGGACCGTGAACACTGAAGCTTTCTTT
NA	TRBV18	TRBD2	TRBJ2-7	CASSPGTSGSLKNEQYF	TGTGCCAGCTCGCCTGGGACTAGCGGATCCCTCAAGAACGAGCAGTACTTC
NA	TRBV7-3	NA	TRBJ2-4	CASSLAVKNIQYF	TGTGCCAGCAGCTTAGCGGTGAAAAACATTCAGTACTTC
NA	TRBV21-1	NA	TRBJ2-7	CASSPLGGDWYEQYF	TGTGCCAGCAGCCCTTTGGGGGGGGATTGGTACGAGCAGTACTTC
NA	TRBV9	TRBD1	TRBJ1-1	CASSASDRGNTEAFF	TGTGCCAGCAGCGCATCAGACAGGGGGAACACTGAAGCTTTCTTT
NA	TRBV20-1	TRBD1	TRBJ2-5	CSGDSQETQYF	TGCAGTGGGGACAGCCAAGAGACCCAGTACTTC
NA	TRBV28	TRBD2	TRBJ2-7	CASSLGALAGGEEQYF	TGTGCCAGCAGTTTGGGCGCCTTAGCGGGAGGAGAAGAGCAGTACTTC
once	TRBV4-3	NA	TRBJ1-1	CASSHPPASRGDTEAFF	TGCGCCAGCAGCCACCCCCCCGCCTCCCGAGGAGACACTGAAGCTTTCTTT
once	TRBV4-1	TRBD1	TRBJ1-5	CASSQGGQGEGPQHF	TGCGCCAGCAGCCAAGGGGGACAGGGAGAAGGGCCCCAGCATTTT